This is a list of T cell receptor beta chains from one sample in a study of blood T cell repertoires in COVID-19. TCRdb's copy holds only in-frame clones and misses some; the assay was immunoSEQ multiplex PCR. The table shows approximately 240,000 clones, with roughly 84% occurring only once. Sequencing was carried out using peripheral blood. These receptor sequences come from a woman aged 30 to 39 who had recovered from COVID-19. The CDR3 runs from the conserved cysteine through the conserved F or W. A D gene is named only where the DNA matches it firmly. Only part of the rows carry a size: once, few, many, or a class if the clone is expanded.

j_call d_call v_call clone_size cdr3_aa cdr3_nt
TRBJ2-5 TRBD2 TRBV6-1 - CASSELSGGGRSQYF TGTGCCAGCAGTGAACTTTCTGGGGGGGGTAGGTCCCAGTACTTC
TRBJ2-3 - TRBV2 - CASAGGTDTQYF TGTGCCAGTGCAGGAGGGACAGATACGCAGTATTTT
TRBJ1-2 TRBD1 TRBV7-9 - CASSSARTGHYGYTF TGTGCCAGCAGCTCTGCCCGGACAGGGCACTATGGCTACACCTTC
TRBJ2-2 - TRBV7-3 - CASSLPGIGGELFF TGTGCCAGCAGCTTACCGGGAATCGGCGGGGAGCTGTTTTTT
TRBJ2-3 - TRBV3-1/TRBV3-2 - CASSRPHADTQYF TGTGCCAGCAGCCGCCCACATGCAGATACGCAGTATTTT
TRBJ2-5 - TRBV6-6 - CASSLGALQETQYF TGTGCCAGCAGTTTAGGAGCGCTTCAAGAGACCCAGTACTTC
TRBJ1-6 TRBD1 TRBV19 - CASSISQGALRKDSPLHF TGTGCCAGTAGTATCTCCCAGGGGGCTCTACGGAAAGATTCACCCCTCCACTTT
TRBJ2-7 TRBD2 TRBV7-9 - CASSLMGTSDEQYF TGTGCCAGCAGCTTAATGGGGACTAGTGACGAGCAGTACTTC
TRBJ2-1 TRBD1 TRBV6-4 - CASRSSTGASNEQFF TGTGCCAGCAGATCGTCAACAGGGGCATCAAATGAGCAGTTCTTC
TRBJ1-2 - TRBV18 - CASSPNLANYGYTF TGTGCCAGCTCGCCCAACCTAGCTAACTATGGCTACACCTTC
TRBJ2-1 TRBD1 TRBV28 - CASCPSGTGGLRSYNEQFF TGTGCCAGCTGCCCCTCCGGGACAGGGGGCTTAAGGTCCTACAATGAGCAGTTCTTC
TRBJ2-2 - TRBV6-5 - CASTSGLGELFF TGTGCCAGCACCTCCGGTTTGGGGGAGCTGTTTTTT
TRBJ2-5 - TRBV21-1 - CASSKGEETQYF TGTGCCAGCAGCAAAGGCGAAGAGACCCAGTACTTC
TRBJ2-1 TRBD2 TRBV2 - CASGSGREEQFF TGTGCCAGCGGCAGCGGGAGGGAGGAGCAGTTCTTC
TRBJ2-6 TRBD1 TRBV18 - CASSDGTVPGANVLTF TGTGCCAGCTCAGACGGGACAGTCCCTGGGGCCAACGTCCTGACTTTC
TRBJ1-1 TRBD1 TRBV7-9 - CASSFSGGRAEAFF TGTGCCAGCAGCTTTTCAGGGGGTCGCGCTGAAGCTTTCTTT
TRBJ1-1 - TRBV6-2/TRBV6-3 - CASSLGRTGTEAFF TGTGCCAGCAGCCTAGGCCGTACGGGGACTGAAGCTTTCTTT
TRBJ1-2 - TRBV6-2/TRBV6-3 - CASSSDRHYGYTF TGTGCCAGCAGTTCCGACAGACACTATGGCTACACCTTC
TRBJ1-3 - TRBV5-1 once CASSSKTGGSGNTIYF TGCGCCAGCAGCTCAAAAACGGGGGGCTCTGGAAACACCATATATTTT
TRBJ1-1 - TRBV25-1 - CASSELGTGAHTEAFF TGTGCCAGCAGTGAATTGGGGACTGGGGCCCACACTGAAGCTTTCTTT
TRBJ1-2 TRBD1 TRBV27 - CASRTFGQGAWGDGYTF TGTGCCAGCCGCACCTTTGGACAGGGGGCGTGGGGGGATGGCTACACCTTC
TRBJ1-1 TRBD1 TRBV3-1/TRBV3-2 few CASSWTGAEAFF TGTGCCAGCAGCTGGACAGGGGCTGAAGCTTTCTTT
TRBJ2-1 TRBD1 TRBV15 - CATSRKTAGGQGREDNEQFF TGTGCCACCAGCAGAAAAACCGCAGGGGGACAGGGGCGGGAAGACAATGAGCAGTTCTTC